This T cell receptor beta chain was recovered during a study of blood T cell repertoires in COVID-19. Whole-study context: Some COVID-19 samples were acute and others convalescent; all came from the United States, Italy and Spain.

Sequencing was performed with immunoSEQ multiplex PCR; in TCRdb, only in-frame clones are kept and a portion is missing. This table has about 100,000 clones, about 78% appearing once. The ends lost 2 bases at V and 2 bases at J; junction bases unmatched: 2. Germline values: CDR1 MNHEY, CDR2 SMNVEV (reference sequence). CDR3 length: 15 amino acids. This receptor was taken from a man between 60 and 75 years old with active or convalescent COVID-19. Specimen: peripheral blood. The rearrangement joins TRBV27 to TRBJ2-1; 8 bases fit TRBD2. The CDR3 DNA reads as TGTGCCAGCAGTTTAACTAGCGGCACCTACAATGAGCAGTTCTTC. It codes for CASSLTSGTYNEQFF.